These 2 T cell receptor beta chains share one sample of origin, sequenced in a study of T cells in Graves' hyperthyroidism and ophthalmopathy (dated by TCRdb to the late 2010s). Library preparation used multiplex PCR. Sequenced using an Illumina HiSeq 2000. The TCR beta CDR3 regions were amplified from RNA transcripts. The TCR CDR3 was subjected to a first round of RT-PCR using the HTBI primer set and the Qiagen OneStep RT-PCR kit. In TCRdb, the public reads were trimmed at Q25 with fastp and aligned with MiXCR, with productive beta chains retained. Each entry merges the rows of one CDR3 protein and shows their most common DNA and genes. Here the sample has roughly 500,000 distinct CDR3 sequences; more than 15% occur a single time. The ten largest clones represent about 29% of the sample. The sequenced material came from blood. All receptors derive from a woman between 25 and 40 years old with Graves' ophthalmopathy.

In this sample, this clonotype turned up many times. This chain links TRBV5-1 with TRBJ1-1; D not resolved. There are 14 residues in the CDR3. Germline values: CDR1 SGHRS, CDR2 YFSETQ. Trimming stripped 5 bases from V and 4 bases from J, with 15 bases between. The CDR3 is CASRLEEGSTEAFF. Written as DNA, the CDR3 is TGCGCCAGCAGACTTGAAGAAGGGAGCACTGAAGCTTTCTTT.

This clonotype was detected many times. The chain couples TRBV28 to TRBJ2-4; 8 positions match TRBD1. The V gene's germline CDR1 is MDHEN and CDR2 SYDVKM. After removal of 9 bases from V and 3 bases from J, the junction contained 13 bases not matched to a gene. The CDR3 length is 16 residues. The CDR3 region is CARGGQGDIGKNIQYF. CDR3 nucleotides: TGTGCCAGGGGCGGACAGGGCGATATCGGCAAAAACATTCAGTACTTC. The full variable domain, in which reference TRBV28 and TRBJ2-4 provide the parts outside the CDR3, is DVKVTQSSRYLVKRTGEKVFLECVQDMDHENMFWYRQDPGLGLRLIYFSYDVKMKEKGDIPEGYSVSREKKERFSLILESASTNQTSMYLCARGGQGDIGKNIQYFGAGTRLSVL.